A single sample is the source of the 27 T cell receptor beta chains below, sequenced in a study of CD8 T cells in Susac syndrome. Reverse transcription of roughly 0.5 to 1 ug RNA was performed with random hexamers. TCRdb passed the immunoSEQ multiplex PCR reads through MiXCR, listing each CDR3 protein once. The sample contains fewer than 85,000 distinct CDR3 sequences, approximately 93% of which appear only once. The sequenced sample consisted of CD8+ T cells from PBMCs. These receptors were taken from a human donor with Susac syndrome.

The J gene is TRBJ2-1, the V gene TRBV11-3; 9 bases line up with TRBD2. CDR1 and CDR2 from the germline V gene are SGHNT and YENEEA. The V gene end was trimmed by 5 bases and the J gene end by 3 bases; junction bases not matched to a gene: 5. CDR3 length: 15 amino acids. The CDR3 here is CASSMTSGIYNEQFF. CDR3 sequence (DNA): TGTGCCAGCAGCATGACTAGCGGTATCTACAATGAGCAGTTCTTC.

J is TRBJ2-7 and V is TRBV7-6; maybe TRBD2 (5 bases). The CDR3 length is 13 residues. Germline CDR1 reads SGHVS; CDR2 reads FNYEAQ. V was clipped by 6 bases and J by 4 bases, with 13 bases between them. CDR3 loop: CASRAGDYYEQYF. CDR3 bases: TGTGCCAGCAGGGCCGGAGACTATTACGAGCAGTACTTC.

The chain employs TRBV6-6 and TRBJ1-2; 8 nucleotides agree with TRBD1. Germline CDR1 reads MNHNY; CDR2 reads SVGAGI (reference sequence). The CDR3 has 14 amino acids. Trimming at V came to 5 bases and at J to 4 bases, leaving 6 bases not matched to a gene. CDR3 coding DNA: TGTGCCAGCAGTGACCGACAGGGGTTCTATGGCTACACCTTC. This translates into CASSDRQGFYGYTF.

V gene TRBV30 combines with J gene TRBJ2-7, with D possibly TRBD2 on 6 matching bases. Germline CDR1 reads GTSNPN; CDR2 reads SVGIG (reference sequence). This CDR3 region has 10 residues. V was pared by 4 bases and J by 11 bases, with 12 bases between. CDR3 coding DNA: TGTGCCTGGACCCCGGGGGTTGAGTACTTC. Translated: CAWTPGVEYF.

V and J are TRBV7-3 and TRBJ2-2; TRBD1 aligns across 8 bases. This CDR3 spans 16 amino acids. The germline CDR1 and CDR2 sequences are SGHTA and FQGTGA. V trimming: 0 bases; J trimming: 4 bases; junction bases outside the gene matches: 4. The CDR3 is CASSLTQGASTGELFF. CDR3 in DNA: TGTGCCAGCAGCTTAACTCAGGGGGCTAGCACCGGGGAGCTGTTTTTT.

J is TRBJ2-3 and V is TRBV9; D is perhaps TRBD1 or TRBD2 (6 bases each). Deletions cut 4 bases from V and 4 bases from J, with 16 bases between. The CDR3 runs to 15 residues. Germline V lookup: CDR1 SGDLS, CDR2 YYNGEE. CDR3 region: CASSPEGGPADTQYF. The CDR3 coding sequence is TGTGCCAGCAGCCCAGAGGGGGGCCCGGCAGATACGCAGTATTTT. Filled out from reference TRBV9 and TRBJ2-3, the complete variable domain reads DSGVTQTPKHLITATGQRVTLRCSPRSGDLSVYWYQQSLDQGLQFLIQYYNGEERAKGNILERFSAQQFPDLHSELNLSSLELGDSALYFCASSPEGGPADTQYFGPGTRLTVL.

The rearrangement joins TRBV7-9 to TRBJ1-2; D gene uncertain. Germline loops: CDR1 SEHNR, CDR2 FQNEAQ (reference sequence). CDR3 length: 14 amino acids. V dropped 1 base and J dropped 3 bases, with 9 bases sitting between them. The CDR3 region is CASSLGDIYYGYTF. DNA for the CDR3: TGTGCCAGCAGCTTAGGAGACATCTACTATGGCTACACCTTC.

This chain joins TRBV11-2 and TRBJ2-5, with 8 bases matching TRBD1. This CDR3 is built from 14 residues. From germline, CDR1 is SGHAT and CDR2 FQNNGV. V shed 5 bases and J 4 bases; nucleotides not matched to a gene: 6. In DNA, the CDR3 is TGTGCCAGCAGCCCTCGACAGGGGCGAGAGACCCAGTACTTC. Residues: CASSPRQGRETQYF.

The chain uses TRBV27 and TRBJ2-7; D might be TRBD1 or TRBD2, each matching 5 bases. Between the trimmed V and J ends, which lost 5 bases and 8 bases, there was a span of 10 bases. Germline values: CDR1 MNHEY, CDR2 SMNVEV (reference sequence). The CDR3 runs 11 residues. CDR3 protein: CASSRGVQQYF. The CDR3 DNA is TGTGCCAGCAGTCGAGGGGTACAGCAGTACTTC.

The V gene is TRBV11-3, the J gene TRBJ2-1; TRBD2 matches 10 bases. The ends lost 6 bases at V and 4 bases at J; junction bases unmatched: 6. Germline values: CDR1 SGHNT, CDR2 YENEEA. CDR3 size: 15 residues. The CDR3 region has the DNA TGTGCCAGCAGTCTTAGCGGGGGGCGATACAATGAGCAGTTCTTC. This sequence encodes CASSLSGGRYNEQFF.

The chain has TRBV21-1 and TRBJ2-6; TRBD1 was called by the table and not checked on the DNA. TRBV21-1 is deemed a pseudogene. This CDR3 has 16 amino acids. CDR3 protein: CTLHGQGVSGANVLTF. The CDR3, as DNA: TGTACCTTACATGGACAGGGTGTCTCTGGGGCCAACGTCCTGACTTTC.

The chain recombines TRBV2 with TRBJ2-5; unclear D gene. In germline, CDR1 is SNHLY, CDR2 FYNNEI. The CDR3 has 15 amino acids. Trimming left V 3 bases short and J 5 bases short, with 16 bases between. This chain's CDR3 is CASSDTDTPWETQYF. The CDR3 DNA follows: TGTGCCAGCAGTGATACGGATACTCCCTGGGAGACCCAGTACTTC.

The chain employs TRBV25-1 and TRBJ2-3; TRBD2 aligns across 9 bases. J lost 5 bases, V lost 5 bases, and 14 bases had no gene match. The CDR3 contains 17 residues. CDR1 and CDR2 (germline): MGHDK, SYGVNS. The CDR3 coding sequence is TGTGCCAGCAGTCCGGAGATGTGGCGGGGGGGCGGAGATACGCAGTATTTT. Protein: CASSPEMWRGGGDTQYF. The full variable domain, rest sourced from reference TRBV25-1 and TRBJ2-3, is EADIYQTPRYLVIGTGKKITLECSQTMGHDKMYWYQQDPGMELHLIHYSYGVNSTEKGDLSSESTVSRIRTEHFPLTLESARPSHTSQYLCASSPEMWRGGGDTQYFGPGTRLTVL.

The chain uses TRBV9 and TRBJ2-1, with D perhaps matching TRBD1 (6 bases). Germline V gives CDR1 SGDLS, CDR2 YYNGEE. There are 16 residues in the CDR3. Trimming took off 0 bases at V and 4 bases at J, with 14 bases between the two ends. CDR3 region: CASSVAGTTTYNEQFF. The DNA of the CDR3 is TGTGCCAGCAGCGTAGCTGGGACAACGACTTACAATGAGCAGTTCTTC.

The chain combines TRBV20-1 with TRBJ1-2, with TRBD1 matching over 9 bases. The germline V gene encodes CDR1 DFQATT and CDR2 SNEGSKA (reference sequence). This CDR3 is 15 amino acids long. Trimming at V came to 3 bases and at J to 3 bases, leaving 8 bases not matched to a gene. Here the CDR3 reads CSASSRTGEDYGYTF. The CDR3 region has the DNA TGCAGTGCTAGCTCTAGGACAGGGGAGGACTATGGCTACACCTTC.

This clonotype was detected once. This chain uses TRBV10-3 with TRBJ2-1; possible D gene TRBD1, 6 bases. The V gene's germline CDR1 is ENHRY and CDR2 SYGVKD. The CDR3 is 12 residues long. Trimming pared 9 bases from V and 7 bases from J, leaving 13 bases between. CDR3 sequence (DNA): TGTGCCATTCCCGGACAGCAGAATGAGCAGTTCTTC. It translates to CAIPGQQNEQFF.

The chain is built from TRBV20-1 and TRBJ1-4; perhaps TRBD1 as D (5 bases). The CDR3 extends over 16 amino acids. Trimming pared 6 bases from V and 0 bases from J, leaving 17 bases between. In germline, CDR1 is DFQATT, CDR2 SNEGSKA (reference sequence). Written as DNA, the CDR3 is TGCAGTGCCAGGACGCGGGGGGAGACAACTAATGAAAAACTGTTTTTT. Its translation: CSARTRGETTNEKLFF.

V is TRBV7-2 and J is TRBJ2-3; possibly TRBD1 for D (6 bases). Trimming removed 3 bases from V and 5 bases from J, with 18 bases in between. The CDR3 is 16 amino acids. CDR1 and CDR2 (germline): SGHTA, FQGNSA. The CDR3 protein is CASSFKPGSRGDTQYF. DNA for the CDR3: TGTGCCAGCAGCTTCAAACCGGGAAGCAGGGGAGATACGCAGTATTTT.

The gene calls are TRBV19 and TRBJ2-5, with 10 bases fitting TRBD2. J was trimmed by 5 bases and V by 7 bases; bases with no gene match: 13. Germline V gives CDR1 LNHDA, CDR2 SQIVND (reference sequence). This CDR3 is 16 amino acids long. The chain's CDR3 is CASNLASGGFGETQYF. In nucleotides, the CDR3 is TGTGCCAGTAATTTAGCTAGCGGGGGTTTCGGCGAGACCCAGTACTTC.

The chain carries TRBV24-1 and TRBJ2-5; tentative D call: TRBD1 (6 bases). Germline V gene lookup returns CDR1 KGHDR and CDR2 SFDVKD. V was cut by 2 bases and J by 5 bases, with 11 bases left in between. The length of the CDR3 is 14 residues. CDR3 in DNA: TGTGCCACCAGTGATTCAGGGGATCCCGAGACCCAGTACTTC. This encodes CATSDSGDPETQYF.

The chain couples TRBV2 to TRBJ2-7, with a weak D call TRBD1 (7 bases). V was shortened by 8 bases and J by 5 bases, with 22 bases between the two germline ends. The V gene's germline CDR1 is SNHLY and CDR2 FYNNEI. The CDR3 covers 15 residues. In nucleotides, the CDR3 is TGTGCCAGCTCCCCGGAGGGGGCAAATTTGGACGAGCAGTACTTC. It is translated as CASSPEGANLDEQYF.

The sample holds a few counts of this clonotype. The chain employs TRBV14 and TRBJ2-2; D not certain. Germline V lookup: CDR1 SGHDN, CDR2 FVKESK. The V end was cut by 0 bases, the J end by 11 bases, with 10 bases between. The CDR3 sequence is 13 residues long. The chain's CDR3 is CASSQDMKIELFF. In DNA form, the CDR3 reads TGTGCCAGCAGCCAAGATATGAAGATAGAGCTGTTTTTT. Variable domain in full (rest from reference TRBV14 and TRBJ2-2): EAGVTQFPSHSVIEKGQTVTLRCDPISGHDNLYWYRRVMGKEIKFLLHFVKESKQDESGMPNNRFLAERTGGTYSTLKVQPAELEDSGVYFCASSQDMKIELFFGEGSRLTVL.

This clonotype was seen more than once but under ten times. The chain combines TRBV29-1 with TRBJ2-7, with a weak D call TRBD1 (5 bases). V gave up 8 bases and J gave up 5 bases, with 16 bases separating them. Germline loops: CDR1 SQVTM, CDR2 ANQGSEA. The CDR3 runs 12 residues. The chain's CDR3 is CSILRVENEQYF. The CDR3 DNA reads TGCAGCATCCTCAGGGTCGAGAACGAGCAGTACTTC.

CDR3 region: CASSYERPLHF. The CDR3 coding sequence is TGTGCCAGCAGTTACGAACGGCCCCTCCACTTT. The rearrangement uses TRBV6-6 and TRBJ1-6; D remains unclear. V gave up 2 bases and J gave up 13 bases, with 6 bases separating them. CDR3 length: 11 amino acids. Germline V gene lookup returns CDR1 MNHNY and CDR2 SVGAGI (reference sequence).

The chain joins TRBV12-3 or TRBV12-4 to TRBJ1-2; tentatively, D is TRBD1 (5 bases). Deletions cut 5 bases from V and 5 bases from J, with 18 bases between. This CDR3 is built from 15 residues. CDR3: CASSRKGRGWYGYTF. CDR3 coding DNA: TGTGCCAGCAGTCGCAAGGGACGTGGTTGGTATGGCTACACCTTC.

The V gene is TRBV27, the J gene TRBJ1-2; 10 bases map to TRBD1. CDR3 length: 15 amino acids. V was clipped by 6 bases and J by 3 bases; unmatched bases: 7. The V gene's germline CDR1 is MNHEY and CDR2 SMNVEV (reference sequence). The CDR3 nucleotides read TGTGCCAGCAGCCTCCGGACAGGGGGGGACTATGGCTACACCTTC. Protein product: CASSLRTGGDYGYTF.

CDR3: CASRQQGKNEQFF. The CDR3 coding sequence is TGTGCCAGCAGGCAACAGGGGAAAAATGAGCAGTTCTTC. V is TRBV6-6 and J is TRBJ2-1, with 7 nucleotides matching TRBD1. V trimming: 6 bases; J trimming: 7 bases; junction bases outside the gene matches: 6. From germline, CDR1 is MNHNY and CDR2 SVGAGI (reference sequence). CDR3 length: 13 amino acids.